Detailed here is one TCR beta chain. The antigen is unknown. Between the trimmed V and J ends, which lost 5 bases and 3 bases, there was a span of 20 bases. The germline gives CDR1 SGHVS, CDR2 FQNEAQ. The CDR3 contains 16 residues. The protocol was immunoSEQ multiplex PCR, while the TCRdb copy is restricted to in-frame clones and leaves out a portion. The sample has more than 200,000 clones, 90% seen once. The source of the sample is a study of cytomegalovirus exposure and HLA in healthy donors. Findings and caveats of the study: Generally TCR sequences proved uncommon, though certain public TCRs appeared in numerous donors.

The specimen was PBMCs. This chain uses TRBV7-8 with TRBJ2-7; maybe TRBD2 (5 bases). This TCR came from a woman under 40 in good health and CMV-seronegative. The CDR3 loop is CASSKPGPDSIYEQYF. As DNA, the CDR3 is TGTGCCAGCAGCAAACCCGGCCCGGACTCCATCTACGAGCAGTACTTC.